The TCR beta chain under discussion was sequenced for a study of cytomegalovirus exposure and HLA in healthy donors. This CDR3 is 15 amino acids long. The J segment lost 3 bases and the V segment lost 0 bases, leaving 4 bases of the junction unmatched. CDR1 is SGDLS and CDR2 is YYNGEE in the germline V gene. The data were produced by immunoSEQ multiplex PCR, yet TCRdb's version contains in-frame clones alone and is incomplete. The table lists 100,000 to 150,000 clones, 94% of them singletons. The clonotype originates from a young woman in good health and CMV-seronegative. The chain joins TRBV9 to TRBJ1-2, with TRBD1 identical over 8 bases. Sequencing was performed on PBMCs. This CDR3 is CASSVAGQGDYGYTF. In DNA form, the CDR3 reads TGTGCCAGCAGCGTAGCTGGACAGGGAGACTATGGCTACACCTTC.